Only a few counts were recorded for the clone carrying this T cell receptor (beta chain). This sample is part of a study of cytomegalovirus exposure and HLA in healthy donors. The ends lost 3 bases at V and 5 bases at J; junction bases unmatched: 9. CDR3 length: 17 residues. The germline CDR1 and CDR2 sequences are SGHRS and YFSETQ. The PCR employed 60 Vbeta primers together with 13 Jbeta primers. Produced via immunoSEQ multiplex PCR; TCRdb's table is partial and in-frame only. The table has about 130,000 clones, around 80% seen once. This chain links TRBV5-1 with TRBJ2-5, with 14 nucleotides matching TRBD2. The clonotype originates from a man aged 25-40 years in good health and CMV-seropositive. The sequenced sample was PBMCs. CDR3 residues: CASSYKGLAGDGETQYF. The CDR3 DNA is TGCGCCAGCAGCTACAAGGGACTAGCGGGAGATGGGGAGACCCAGTACTTC.